The 15 T cell receptor beta chains given below trace back to one sample, sequenced in a study of T-cell memory formation after mild COVID-19. TCRdb fed the 5' RACE reads into MiXCR, producing one record per CDR3 protein. The top ten clones hold about 7.5% of a sample with about 560,000 distinct CDR3 sequences, 15% to 20% of them seen once. Sequencing input: PBMCs or a T cell subset sorted from them (not recorded which). Every receptor here comes from an adult woman who had mild COVID-19 (a few samples of this study predate the infection). Cell type and time point are not known.

A few counts support this clonotype. The chain carries TRBV18 and TRBJ2-7; D unclear. V was clipped by 6 bases and J by 0 bases, with 15 bases between them. Germline V lookup: CDR1 KGHSH, CDR2 LQKENI. This CDR3 comprises 15 residues. The CDR3 DNA reads TGTGCCAGCTCTCCCTCTCCATTTAGCTCCTACGAGCAGTACTTC. This encodes CASSPSPFSSYEQYF.

This sequence joins TRBV10-3 and TRBJ2-7, with a possible D match to TRBD2 (5 bases). The germline V gene encodes CDR1 ENHRY and CDR2 SYGVKD. The CDR3 loop spans 15 amino acids. V dropped 0 bases and J dropped 2 bases, with 11 bases sitting between them. CDR3 bases: TGTGCCATCAGTGAGTCCACGCGGGCCCCCTACGAGCAGTACTTC. Its translation: CAISESTRAPYEQYF.

This clonotype was seen a single time. The chain carries TRBV19 and TRBJ2-7, with 11 bases that match TRBD2. Trimming cost V 10 bases and J 2 bases; bases outside gene matches: 19. The CDR3 sequence is 18 residues long. Germline CDR1 LNHDA, CDR2 SQIVND (reference sequence). CDR3 amino acids: CATSPWGLAELKPYEQYF. The CDR3 DNA is TGTGCCACCTCCCCGTGGGGACTAGCGGAACTAAAGCCCTACGAGCAGTACTTC. Full variable domain (rest looked up from reference TRBV19 and TRBJ2-7): DGGITQSPKYLFRKEGQNVTLSCEQNLNHDAMYWYRQDPGQGLRLIYYSQIVNDFQKGDIAEGYSVSREKKESFPLTVTSAQKNPTAFYLCATSPWGLAELKPYEQYFGPGTRLTVT.

The V call is TRBV27, the J call TRBJ2-2, with TRBD1 identical over 9 bases. Germline CDR1 MNHEY, CDR2 SMNVEV (reference sequence). The V gene end was trimmed by 2 bases and the J gene end by 5 bases; junction bases not matched to a gene: 3. This CDR3 comprises 15 residues. The CDR3 region has the DNA TGTGCCAGCAGTTTAACAGGGGGCAGGACCGGGGAGCTGTTTTTT. Its translation: CASSLTGGRTGELFF.

In this sample, this clonotype turned up once. CDR3 region: CASSQKGGDGYTF. CDR3 in DNA: TGTGCCAGCAGCCAAAAGGGTGGAGATGGCTACACCTTC. This chain uses TRBV7-2 with TRBJ1-2, with D unresolved. This CDR3 comprises 13 residues. Germline V gene lookup returns CDR1 SGHTA and CDR2 FQGNSA. Deletions cut 5 bases from V and 6 bases from J, with 13 bases between.

A few counts support this clonotype. The chain employs TRBV13 and TRBJ2-3; 9 positions match TRBD1. Germline values: CDR1 PRHDT, CDR2 FYEKMQ (reference sequence). V gave up 6 bases and J gave up 4 bases; unmatched junction bases: 11. This CDR3 has 16 residues. CDR3: CASRHYGTGWADTQYF. The CDR3, as DNA: TGTGCCAGCAGGCACTACGGGACAGGGTGGGCAGATACGCAGTATTTT.

The chain couples TRBV12-3 or TRBV12-4 to TRBJ1-2; 12 bases agree with TRBD1. The trim removed 3 bases at V and 8 bases at J, leaving 7 bases unmatched. The CDR3 has 15 residues. CDR3 region: CASSLAGTGGWGYTF. The CDR3 DNA sequence: TGTGCCAGCAGTTTGGCCGGGACAGGGGGCTGGGGCTACACCTTC.

In its sample, this clonotype was seen a few times. The J gene is TRBJ2-1, the V gene TRBV25-1; D unresolved. The CDR3 totals 11 residues. With 1 base removed from V and 10 bases from J, the gap between germline ends came to 5 bases. Per germline, CDR1 MGHDK and CDR2 SYGVNS. In DNA form, the CDR3 reads TGTGCCAGCAGTGAATCTGACGAGCAGTTCTTC. Protein product: CASSESDEQFF.

This clonotype came up a few times. CDR3 coding DNA: TGTGCCAGCAGCCAAGGCTATGGGAACACCGGGGAGCTGTTTTTT. This encodes CASSQGYGNTGELFF. V usage is TRBV3-1 and J usage is TRBJ2-2; D uncertain. This CDR3 contains 15 residues. Looked up from germline, CDR1 is LGHDT and CDR2 is YNNKEL (reference sequence). V lost 1 base, J lost 1 base, and 7 bases lay in between.

This clonotype was observed a handful of times. The CDR3 sequence: CATGTRWNEQFF. The CDR3, as DNA: TGTGCCACCGGGACTAGATGGAATGAGCAGTTCTTC. The chain has TRBV15 and TRBJ2-1; 8 positions match TRBD2. With 8 bases clipped from V and 7 bases from J, the junction kept 4 bases outside the gene matches. Germline CDR1 LNHNV, CDR2 YYDKDF (reference sequence). CDR3 length equals 12 residues.

This sequence joins TRBV12-3 or TRBV12-4 and TRBJ2-5; D tentatively fits TRBD1 or TRBD2 (5 bases each). V was clipped by 5 bases and J by 7 bases, with 20 bases between them. The CDR3 extends over 15 amino acids. CDR3 sequence (DNA): TGTGCCAGCAGTCTGGTCGGGGCCCCCCCAGGGACCCAGTACTTC. This codes for CASSLVGAPPGTQYF.

This clonotype came up a few times. The chain uses TRBV5-1 and TRBJ2-5; tentatively, D is TRBD1 (6 bases). Germline lookup yields CDR1 SGHRS and CDR2 YFSETQ. V lost 3 bases to trimming and J lost 5 bases, with 17 bases between them. This CDR3 contains 15 residues. As DNA, the CDR3 is TGCGCCAGCAGCTCCAACACAGGGTTCGGGGAGACCCAGTACTTC. Residues: CASSSNTGFGETQYF.

This clonotype was observed a few times. V gene TRBV7-2 combines with J gene TRBJ2-3, with D tentatively TRBD2 (5 bases). Germline-derived CDR1 and CDR2 are SGHTA and FQGNSA. This CDR3 region has 13 residues. Trimming pared 4 bases from V and 5 bases from J, leaving 10 bases between. DNA for the CDR3: TGTGCCAGCAGCTCGAGGGCAGGAGATACGCAGTATTTT. It yields the protein CASSSRAGDTQYF.

The chain recombines TRBV18 with TRBJ2-5; no reliable D call. Germline V gene lookup returns CDR1 KGHSH and CDR2 LQKENI. This CDR3 comprises 13 residues. V gave up 3 bases and J gave up 3 bases, with 8 bases separating them. The CDR3 bases are TGTGCCAGCTCACCCTATGACAAAGAGACCCAGTACTTC. Protein: CASSPYDKETQYF.

Only a few counts were recorded for this clonotype. The rearrangement uses TRBV27 and TRBJ2-1, with a tentative D call TRBD1 (6 bases). The V gene's germline CDR1 is MNHEY and CDR2 SMNVEV (reference sequence). Between the trimmed V and J ends, which lost 7 bases and 5 bases, there was a span of 18 bases. There are 15 residues in the CDR3. The CDR3 is CASTPGQKADNEQFF. CDR3 in DNA: TGTGCCAGCACCCCAGGACAGAAGGCCGACAATGAGCAGTTCTTC.